Listed below are T cell receptor beta chains from one sample, sequenced in a study of cytomegalovirus exposure and HLA in healthy donors. Clones were read by immunoSEQ multiplex PCR, and TCRdb kept only the in-frame ones, dropping some. The sample has around 200,000 clones, roughly 87% seen once. Sequencing was performed on PBMCs. These receptor sequences come from a man in his forties or fifties in good health and CMV-seronegative. Each CDR3 is given with its conserved first and last residue. A D gene is named only where the DNA matches it firmly. Clone size is given for some rows only: seen once, a few or many times, or a class if the clone is expanded.

V,size,D,J,CDR3,DNA
TRBV11-2,-,-,TRBJ2-2,CASSFRVGGVSTGELFF,TGTGCCAGCAGCTTTAGGGTCGGGGGAGTAAGCACCGGGGAGCTGTTTTTT
TRBV19,-,TRBD1,TRBJ1-2,CASSSSDRRYGYTF,TGTGCCAGTAGTTCTTCGGACAGGCGTTATGGCTACACCTTC
TRBV7-6,-,-,TRBJ1-1,CASSLSQANTEAFF,TGTGCCAGCAGCTTAAGCCAGGCAAACACTGAAGCTTTCTTT
TRBV6-1,-,-,TRBJ2-1,CASSESPTGAYNEQFF,TGTGCCAGCAGTGAATCCCCAACGGGAGCCTACAATGAGCAGTTCTTC
TRBV15,-,-,TRBJ2-6,CATSLSGANVLTF,TGTGCCACCTCCCTCTCTGGGGCCAACGTCCTGACTTTC
TRBV27,-,-,TRBJ2-7,CASSVSRVHEQYF,TGTGCCAGCAGTGTATCACGGGTCCACGAGCAGTACTTC
TRBV11-2,-,-,TRBJ2-2,CASSLASLNTGELFF,TGTGCCAGCAGCTTGGCCAGTCTGAACACCGGGGAGCTGTTTTTT
TRBV6-8,-,TRBD1,TRBJ2-7,CASSGDRGGPYEQYF,TGTGCCAGCAGTGGGGACAGGGGGGGCCCCTACGAGCAGTACTTC
TRBV4-1,few,TRBD1,TRBJ2-7,CASSRGQGSYEQYF,TGCGCCAGCAGCCGAGGACAGGGTTCCTACGAGCAGTACTTC
TRBV19,-,TRBD2,TRBJ2-5,CASRGAGTSVKTQYF,TGTGCCAGTAGGGGAGCCGGGACTAGCGTCAAGACCCAGTACTTC
TRBV7-2,few,TRBD2,TRBJ2-1,CASSLGVYPSGPPLEQFF,TGTGCCAGCAGCTTAGGAGTATATCCTAGCGGACCCCCCCTGGAGCAGTTCTTC
TRBV13,-,TRBD2,TRBJ2-7,CASSPRRGAYEQYF,TGTGCCAGCAGCCCCCGGCGGGGGGCCTACGAGCAGTACTTC
TRBV15,-,-,TRBJ2-7,CATGFAGADEQYF,TGTGCCACCGGGTTCGCAGGGGCCGACGAGCAGTACTTC
TRBV19,-,-,TRBJ1-4,CASSGTATNEKLFF,TGTGCCAGTAGTGGGACTGCAACTAATGAAAAACTGTTTTTT
TRBV14,-,-,TRBJ2-2,CASSSFLAIGELFF,TGTGCCAGCAGCTCTTTTCTAGCAATCGGGGAGCTGTTTTTT
TRBV5-6,few,-,TRBJ2-2,CASSLRGSAGELFF,TGTGCCAGCAGCTTGAGGGGAAGCGCCGGGGAGCTGTTTTTT
TRBV7-2,-,TRBD1,TRBJ2-3,CASSLGWRGGLTDTQYF,TGTGCCAGCAGCTTAGGGTGGCGAGGGGGCCTCACAGATACGCAGTATTTT
TRBV18,few,-,TRBJ1-5,CASSPPPGGSNQPQHF,TGTGCCAGCTCACCACCCCCGGGGGGCAGCAATCAGCCCCAGCATTTT
TRBV7-6,-,TRBD1,TRBJ2-3,CASSSNLQGDTQYF,TGTGCCAGCAGCTCAAACCTACAGGGGGATACGCAGTATTTT
TRBV9,-,-,TRBJ2-3,CASSVGNTQYF,TGTGCCAGCAGCGTCGGTAATACGCAGTATTTT
TRBV6-1,few,-,TRBJ1-2,CASMTQTRFYGYTF,TGTGCCAGTATGACCCAGACAAGATTCTATGGCTACACCTTC
TRBV18,-,-,TRBJ2-7,CASSPLEAGLYEQYF,TGTGCCAGCTCACCACTCGAGGCGGGCTTGTACGAGCAGTACTTC
TRBV14,-,-,TRBJ1-3,CASSQDIGGSGNTIYF,TGTGCCAGCAGCCAAGATATCGGGGGTTCTGGAAACACCATATATTTT
TRBV7-2,-,TRBD1,TRBJ2-1,CASSLGGTGSYNEQFF,TGTGCCAGCAGCTTAGGTGGGACAGGGTCCTACAATGAGCAGTTCTTC
TRBV7-9,-,-,TRBJ2-7,CASSRGYEQYF,TGTGCCAGCAGCCGAGGCTACGAGCAGTACTTC
TRBV20-1,-,-,TRBJ2-3,CSAEVVNTQYF,TGCAGTGCAGAGGTAGTTAATACGCAGTATTTT
TRBV14,few,-,TRBJ1-1,CASSPSRRDEAFF,TGTGCCAGCAGCCCCTCTCGGCGGGACGAAGCTTTCTTT